These T cell receptor beta chains were read from a single sample in a study of vaccination effects on CD4 cells after COVID-19. The table came from immunoSEQ multiplex PCR; TCRdb's copy has only in-frame clones and leaves some out. The table shows around 25,000 clones, with around 70% occurring only once. The antigens for these receptors are not known. Sequencing used CD4+ T cells from PBMCs cultured with SARS-CoV-2 spike peptides, obtained before COVID-19 vaccination. The receptors shown here come from a human donor who received a COVID-19 vaccine. CDR3s include the opening cysteine and the closing phenylalanine or tryptophan.

V gene,J gene,CDR3 length,CDR3 protein
TRBV6-6,TRBJ1-5,14,CASSSRTGNQPQHF
TRBV11-2,TRBJ1-2,15,CASSSLSRDGVGYTF
TRBV29-1,TRBJ2-5,17,CSGAIITGTQLRETQYF
TRBV19,TRBJ2-1,13,CASIGGMRDEQFF
TRBV5-1,TRBJ2-1,11,CASSQDNEQFF
TRBV19,TRBJ1-5,15,CASSIDQTVNQPQHF
TRBV2,TRBJ1-4,11,CASRIGEKLFF
TRBV7-2,TRBJ1-1,14,CASSFREGNTEAFF
TRBV2,TRBJ1-2,14,CASSGTGGAGGYTF
TRBV11-2,TRBJ2-7,15,CASSHTGGSSYEQYF
TRBV21-1,TRBJ2-5,20,CASSKAPELAGGPNQETQYF
TRBV7-8,TRBJ2-7,17,CASSLARLARPVYEQYF
TRBV23-1,TRBJ2-5,13,CASSHRGQETQYF
TRBV3-1/TRBV3-2,TRBJ1-6,15,CASSRVQADNSPLHF
TRBV5-1,TRBJ1-2,13,CASSGHPNYGYTF
TRBV18,TRBJ1-2,13,CASSTGEDYGYTF
TRBV27,TRBJ2-5,14,CASSLRGRAETQYF
TRBV2,TRBJ1-1,13,CATRGRSNTEAFF
TRBV19,TRBJ1-3,16,CASSNYRTASGNTIYF
TRBV2,TRBJ1-2,12,CASTAGNYGYTF
TRBV6-5,TRBJ1-2,15,CASNPTGGANYGYTF
TRBV5-1,TRBJ2-1,14,CASSLGPPRDEQFF
TRBV11-2,TRBJ1-2,14,CASRATGGTYGYTF
TRBV5-1,TRBJ2-1,16,CASSSGLAGGFVEQFF
TRBV2,TRBJ1-4,14,CAIRIRDLNEKLFF
TRBV30,TRBJ2-1,13,CAWSPGTPSFGFF
TRBV28,TRBJ2-7,11,CASTSNHEQYF
TRBV6-4,TRBJ2-3,14,CASSEGLATDTQYF
TRBV30,TRBJ1-5,13,CAWSVQGSQPQHF
TRBV6-5,TRBJ1-2,13,CASSYDRNYGYTF
TRBV6-5,TRBJ1-1,13,CATFRTGDTEAFF